This passage covers 10 T cell receptor beta chains from one sample sequenced in a study of CD8 T cells in Susac syndrome. Random hexamers served to reverse transcribe roughly 0.5 to 1 ug RNA. From the immunoSEQ multiplex PCR reads, TCRdb called clonotypes with MiXCR, one entry per CDR3 protein. The repertoire holds about 130,000 distinct CDR3 sequences, with more than 90% as singletons. The sequencing input was CD8+ T cells from PBMCs. The source of these receptors is a human donor with Susac syndrome.

The chain links TRBV21-1 to TRBJ2-1; the D segment call TRBD2 is taken from the table without a DNA check. TRBV21-1 is a pseudogene locus. The CDR3 is made up of 14 amino acids. The CDR3 reads CASRLALSYNEQFF. In DNA form, the CDR3 reads TGTGCCAGCAGGTTGGCCCTATCCTACAATGAGCAGTTCTTC.

The CDR3, as DNA: TGCGCCAGCAGCTTGGGTACGACAGGGTCCTACGAGCAGTACTTC. Protein sequence: CASSLGTTGSYEQYF. The chain carries TRBV5-1 and TRBJ2-7; TRBD1 aligns across 7 bases. The CDR3 is made up of 15 amino acids. The J segment lost 1 base and the V segment lost 0 bases, leaving 4 bases of the junction unmatched. CDR1 and CDR2 from the germline V gene are SGHRS and YFSETQ. Variable domain in full (rest from reference TRBV5-1 and TRBJ2-7): KAGVTQTPRYLIKTRGQQVTLSCSPISGHRSVSWYQQTPGQGLQFLFEYFSETQRNKGNFPGRFSGRQFSNSRSEMNVSTLELGDSALYLCASSLGTTGSYEQYFGPGTRLTVT.

The rearrangement links TRBV20-1 to TRBJ2-1, with a weak D call TRBD1 (5 bases). Germline assignment: CDR1 DFQATT and CDR2 SNEGSKA (reference sequence). Trimming pared 1 base from V and 7 bases from J, leaving 11 bases between. The CDR3 is 13 residues long. This CDR3 is CSARVMGQNEQFF. For the CDR3, the DNA is TGCAGTGCTAGAGTAATGGGGCAGAATGAGCAGTTCTTC.

J is TRBJ2-1 and V is TRBV6-4; no definite D call. The CDR3 consists of 13 residues. CDR1 MRHNA and CDR2 SNTAGT come from the germline V gene. V was clipped by 4 bases and J by 9 bases, with 13 bases between them. CDR3 coding DNA: TGTGCCAGCAGTGCCGGGTCCTCCAGTGAGCAGTTCTTC. Translation: CASSAGSSSEQFF.

The V call is TRBV2, the J call TRBJ2-7; D is undetermined. The germline V gene has CDR1 SNHLY and CDR2 FYNNEI. Trimming removed 4 bases from V and 2 bases from J, with 9 bases in between. This CDR3 contains 13 residues. In nucleotides, the CDR3 is TGTGCCAGCAGTGGGACCGAGACCTACGAGCAGTACTTC. It codes for CASSGTETYEQYF.

The chain joins TRBV30 to TRBJ2-1; TRBD2 matches 9 bases. Germline V gives CDR1 GTSNPN, CDR2 SVGIG (reference sequence). J lost 9 bases, V lost 2 bases, and 2 bases had no gene match. The CDR3 contains 12 residues. CDR3 in amino acids: CAWSPAGGEQFF. CDR3 bases: TGTGCCTGGAGTCCAGCGGGAGGTGAGCAGTTCTTC.

This chain uses TRBV12-3 or TRBV12-4 with TRBJ1-1; no clear D. The V end lost 6 bases, the J end lost 11 bases, and 16 bases lay between the germline ends. The CDR3 extends over 12 amino acids. The CDR3 sequence: CASSPSSARAFF. In DNA, the CDR3 is TGTGCCAGCAGCCCTAGCTCCGCGAGGGCTTTCTTT.

The chain recombines TRBV4-2 with TRBJ2-7; 11 nucleotides align to TRBD2. This CDR3 has 15 amino acids. With V trimmed by 0 bases and J by 4 bases, 2 bases remained unmatched. Germline CDR1 reads LGHNA; CDR2 reads YNFKEQ. CDR3 loop: CASSQDRTSGYEQYF. The CDR3, as DNA: TGTGCCAGCAGCCAAGATCGGACTAGCGGGTACGAGCAGTACTTC.

In its sample, this clonotype was seen a few times. The genes are TRBV28 and TRBJ2-1; no reliable D call. V shed 1 base and J shed 0 bases, with 10 bases lying between them. The CDR3 loop spans 16 amino acids. Germline lookup yields CDR1 MDHEN and CDR2 SYDVKM. The CDR3 loop reads CASSLYGGSSYNEQFF. CDR3 in DNA: TGTGCCAGCAGTTTATATGGCGGTAGCTCCTACAATGAGCAGTTCTTC. The complete variable domain, with remaining parts taken from reference TRBV28 and TRBJ2-1, reads DVKVTQSSRYLVKRTGEKVFLECVQDMDHENMFWYRQDPGLGLRLIYFSYDVKMKEKGDIPEGYSVSREKKERFSLILESASTNQTSMYLCASSLYGGSSYNEQFFGPGTRLTVL.

The chain is built from TRBV6-5 and TRBJ2-7, with 7 bases identical to TRBD1. CDR3 length: 14 residues. Germline CDR1 and CDR2: MNHEY and SVGAGI. With 3 bases clipped from V and 3 bases from J, the junction kept 5 bases outside the gene matches. CDR3 sequence reads: CASSYFQGDYEQYF. The CDR3 DNA follows: TGTGCCAGCAGTTATTTTCAGGGGGACTACGAGCAGTACTTC.